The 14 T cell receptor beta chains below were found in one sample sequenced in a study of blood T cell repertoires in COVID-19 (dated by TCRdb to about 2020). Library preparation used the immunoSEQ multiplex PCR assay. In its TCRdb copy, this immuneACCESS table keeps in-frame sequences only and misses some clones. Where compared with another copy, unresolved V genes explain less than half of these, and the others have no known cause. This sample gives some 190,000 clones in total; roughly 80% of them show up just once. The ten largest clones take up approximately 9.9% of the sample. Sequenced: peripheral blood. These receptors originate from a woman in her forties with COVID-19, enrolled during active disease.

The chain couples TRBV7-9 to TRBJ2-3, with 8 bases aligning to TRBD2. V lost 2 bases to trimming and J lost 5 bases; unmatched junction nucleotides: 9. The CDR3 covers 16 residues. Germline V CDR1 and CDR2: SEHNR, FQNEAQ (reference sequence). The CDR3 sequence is CASSLSLAGPRDTQYF. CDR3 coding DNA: TGTGCCAGCAGCTTATCGTTAGCGGGGCCACGAGATACGCAGTATTTT.

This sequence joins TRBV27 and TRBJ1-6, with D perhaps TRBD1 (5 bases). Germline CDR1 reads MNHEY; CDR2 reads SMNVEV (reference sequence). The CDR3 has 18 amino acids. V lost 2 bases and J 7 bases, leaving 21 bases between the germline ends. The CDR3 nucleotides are TGTGCCAGCAGTTTAAGGTCTCTGCAGGGCGAGTCCAATTCACCCCTCCACTTT. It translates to CASSLRSLQGESNSPLHF.

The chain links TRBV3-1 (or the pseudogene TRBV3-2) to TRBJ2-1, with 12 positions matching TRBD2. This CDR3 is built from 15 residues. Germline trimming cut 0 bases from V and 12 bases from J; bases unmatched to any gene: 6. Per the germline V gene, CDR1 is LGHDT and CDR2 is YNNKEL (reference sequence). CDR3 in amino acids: CASSQDTSGRTGQFF. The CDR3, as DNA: TGTGCCAGCAGCCAAGATACTAGCGGGAGGACGGGGCAGTTCTTC.

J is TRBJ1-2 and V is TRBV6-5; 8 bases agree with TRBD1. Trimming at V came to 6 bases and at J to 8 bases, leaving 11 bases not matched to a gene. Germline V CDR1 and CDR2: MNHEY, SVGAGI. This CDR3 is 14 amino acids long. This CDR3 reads CASRLDRGKEGYTF. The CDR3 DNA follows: TGTGCCAGCAGGCTCGACAGGGGAAAAGAGGGCTACACCTTC.

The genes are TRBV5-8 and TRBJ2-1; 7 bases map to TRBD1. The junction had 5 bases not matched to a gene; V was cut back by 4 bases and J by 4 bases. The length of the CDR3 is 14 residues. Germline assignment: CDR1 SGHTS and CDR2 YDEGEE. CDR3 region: CASSPGTAYNEQFF. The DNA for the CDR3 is TGTGCCAGCAGCCCGGGGACAGCGTACAATGAGCAGTTCTTC.

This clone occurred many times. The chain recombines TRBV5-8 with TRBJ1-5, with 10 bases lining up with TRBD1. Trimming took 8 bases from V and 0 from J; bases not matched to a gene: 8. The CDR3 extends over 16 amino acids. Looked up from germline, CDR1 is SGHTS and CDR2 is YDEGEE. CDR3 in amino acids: CASAGQGVYSNQPQHF. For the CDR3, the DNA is TGTGCCAGTGCAGGACAGGGGGTTTATAGCAATCAGCCCCAGCATTTT.

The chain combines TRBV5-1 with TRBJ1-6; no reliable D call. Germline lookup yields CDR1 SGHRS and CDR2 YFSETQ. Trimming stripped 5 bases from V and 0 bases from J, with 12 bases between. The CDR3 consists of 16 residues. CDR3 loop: CASRGLPTSYNSPLHF. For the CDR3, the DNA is TGCGCCAGCAGAGGACTGCCGACCTCCTATAATTCACCCCTCCACTTT.

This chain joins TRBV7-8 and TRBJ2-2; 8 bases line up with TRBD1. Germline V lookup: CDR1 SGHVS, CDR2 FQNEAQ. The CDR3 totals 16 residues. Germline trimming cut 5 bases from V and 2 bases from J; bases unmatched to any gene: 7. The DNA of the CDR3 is TGTGCCAGCAGCCTTAGACAGGGGACCAACACCGGGGAGCTGTTTTTT. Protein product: CASSLRQGTNTGELFF. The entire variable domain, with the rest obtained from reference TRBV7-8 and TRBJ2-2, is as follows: GAGVSQSPRYKVAKRGQDVALRCDPISGHVSLFWYQQALGQGPEFLTYFQNEAQLDKSGLPSDRFFAERPEGSVSTLKIQRTQQEDSAVYLCASSLRQGTNTGELFFGEGSRLTVL.

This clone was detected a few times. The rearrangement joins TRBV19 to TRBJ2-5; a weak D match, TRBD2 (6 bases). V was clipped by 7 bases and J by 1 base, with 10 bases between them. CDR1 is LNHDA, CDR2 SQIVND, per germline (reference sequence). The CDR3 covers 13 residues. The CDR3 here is CASKEGGQETQYF. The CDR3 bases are TGTGCCAGTAAGGAGGGAGGCCAAGAGACCCAGTACTTC.

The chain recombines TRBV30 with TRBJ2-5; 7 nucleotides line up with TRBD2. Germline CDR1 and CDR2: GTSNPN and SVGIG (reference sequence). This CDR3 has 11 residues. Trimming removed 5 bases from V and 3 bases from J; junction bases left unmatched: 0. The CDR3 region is CAWGTKETQYF. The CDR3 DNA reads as TGTGCCTGGGGGACTAAAGAGACCCAGTACTTC.

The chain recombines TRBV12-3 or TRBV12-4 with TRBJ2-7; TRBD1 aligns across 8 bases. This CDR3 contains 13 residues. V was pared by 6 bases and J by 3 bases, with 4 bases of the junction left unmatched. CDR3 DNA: TGTGCCAGCAGCCCGGGACAGGTCTACGAGCAGTACTTC. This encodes CASSPGQVYEQYF.

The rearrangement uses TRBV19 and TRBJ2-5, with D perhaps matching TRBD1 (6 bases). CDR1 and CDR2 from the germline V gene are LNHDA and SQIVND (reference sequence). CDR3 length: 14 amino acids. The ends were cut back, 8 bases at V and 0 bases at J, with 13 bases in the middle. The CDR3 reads CASVDSRDQETQYF. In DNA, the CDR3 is TGTGCCAGTGTGGACAGCCGAGACCAAGAGACCCAGTACTTC.

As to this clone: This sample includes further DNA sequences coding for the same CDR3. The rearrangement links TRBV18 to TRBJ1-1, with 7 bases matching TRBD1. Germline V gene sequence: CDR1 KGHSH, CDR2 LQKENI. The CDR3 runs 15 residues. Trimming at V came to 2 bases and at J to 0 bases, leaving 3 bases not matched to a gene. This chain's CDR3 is CASSPRGQMNTEAFF. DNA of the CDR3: TGTGCCAGCTCACCAAGGGGACAGATGAACACTGAAGCTTTCTTT.

For the CDR3, the DNA is TGTGCCAGCAGCCTGGGACTAGCGGGAGCCGGGGGGAGCTACGAGCAGTACTTC. It is translated as CASSLGLAGAGGSYEQYF. V is TRBV27 and J is TRBJ2-7; 14 nucleotides agree with TRBD2. The germline V gene encodes CDR1 MNHEY and CDR2 SMNVEV (reference sequence). The CDR3 length is 18 residues. V lost 6 bases, J lost 3 bases, and 13 bases stayed unmatched.